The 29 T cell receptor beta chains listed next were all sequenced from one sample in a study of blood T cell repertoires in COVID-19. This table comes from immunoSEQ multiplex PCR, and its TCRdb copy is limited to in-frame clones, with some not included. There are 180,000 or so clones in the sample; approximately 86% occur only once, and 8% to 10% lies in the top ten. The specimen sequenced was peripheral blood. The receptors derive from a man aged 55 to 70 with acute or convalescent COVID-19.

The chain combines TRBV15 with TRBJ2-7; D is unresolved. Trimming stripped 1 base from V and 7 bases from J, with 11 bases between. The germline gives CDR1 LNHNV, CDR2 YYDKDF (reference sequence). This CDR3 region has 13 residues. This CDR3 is CATSRGLAREQYF. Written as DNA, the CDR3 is TGTGCCACCAGCAGAGGTTTGGCGAGGGAGCAGTACTTC.

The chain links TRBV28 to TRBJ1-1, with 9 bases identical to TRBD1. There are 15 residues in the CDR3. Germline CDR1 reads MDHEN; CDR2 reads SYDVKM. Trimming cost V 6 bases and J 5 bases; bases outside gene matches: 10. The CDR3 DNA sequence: TGTGCCAGCAGAGGTCACAGGGGGCTGGGAACTGAAGCTTTCTTT. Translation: CASRGHRGLGTEAFF.

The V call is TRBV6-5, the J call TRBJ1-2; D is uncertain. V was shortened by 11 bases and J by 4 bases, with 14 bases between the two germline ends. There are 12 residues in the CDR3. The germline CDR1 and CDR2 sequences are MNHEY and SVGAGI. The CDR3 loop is CAAEEQFYGYTF. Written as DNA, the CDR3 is TGTGCCGCAGAGGAACAATTCTATGGCTACACCTTC.

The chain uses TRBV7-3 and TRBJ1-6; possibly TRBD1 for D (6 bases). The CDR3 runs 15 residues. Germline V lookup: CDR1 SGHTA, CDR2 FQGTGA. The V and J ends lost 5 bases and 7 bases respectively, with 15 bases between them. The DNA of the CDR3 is TGTGCCAGCAGCCCCCAGGGGCTGACAAATTCACCCCTCCACTTT. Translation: CASSPQGLTNSPLHF.

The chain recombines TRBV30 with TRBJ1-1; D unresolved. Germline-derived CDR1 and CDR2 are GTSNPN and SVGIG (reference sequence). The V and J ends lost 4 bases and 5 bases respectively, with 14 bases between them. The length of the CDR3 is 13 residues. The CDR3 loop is CAWTVRGGTEAFF. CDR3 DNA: TGTGCCTGGACCGTACGCGGTGGAACTGAAGCTTTCTTT. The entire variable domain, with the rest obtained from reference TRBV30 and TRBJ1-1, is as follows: SQTIHQWPATLVQPVGSPLSLECTVEGTSNPNLYWYRQAAGRGLQLLFYSVGIGQISSEVPQNLSASRPQDRQFILSSKKLLLSDSGFYLCAWTVRGGTEAFFGQGTRLTVV.

In DNA, the CDR3 is TGCGCCAGCAAACTAGCGGGAGCAGACAATGAGCAGTTCTTC. Its protein is CASKLAGADNEQFF. The chain is built from TRBV10-2 and TRBJ2-1, with 11 nucleotides matching TRBD2. The CDR3 covers 14 residues. With 7 bases clipped from V and 5 bases from J, the junction kept 4 bases outside the gene matches. Germline values: CDR1 WSHSY, CDR2 SAAADI.

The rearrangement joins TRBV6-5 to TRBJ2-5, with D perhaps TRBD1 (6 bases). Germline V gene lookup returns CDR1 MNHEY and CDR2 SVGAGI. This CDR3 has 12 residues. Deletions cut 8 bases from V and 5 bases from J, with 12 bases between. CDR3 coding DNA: TGTGCCAGCCGAACGAGGGGGGAGACCCAGTACTTC. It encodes CASRTRGETQYF.

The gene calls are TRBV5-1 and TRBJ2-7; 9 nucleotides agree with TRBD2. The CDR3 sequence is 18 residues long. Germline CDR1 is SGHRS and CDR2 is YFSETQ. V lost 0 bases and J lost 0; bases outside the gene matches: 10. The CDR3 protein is CASSLGLAVTTLSYEQYF. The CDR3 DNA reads TGCGCCAGCAGCTTGGGACTAGCGGTAACCACCCTCTCCTACGAGCAGTACTTC.

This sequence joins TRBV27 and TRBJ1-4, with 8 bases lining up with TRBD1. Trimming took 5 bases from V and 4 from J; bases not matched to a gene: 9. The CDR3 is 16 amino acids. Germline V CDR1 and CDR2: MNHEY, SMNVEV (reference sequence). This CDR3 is CASSPWTGYSNEKLFF. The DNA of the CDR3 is TGTGCCAGCAGTCCTTGGACAGGGTATAGTAATGAAAAACTGTTTTTT. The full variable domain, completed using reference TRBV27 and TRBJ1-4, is EAQVTQNPRYLITVTGKKLTVTCSQNMNHEYMSWYRQDPGLGLRQIYYSMNVEVTDKGDVPEGYKVSRKEKRNFPLILESPSPNQTSLYFCASSPWTGYSNEKLFFGSGTQLSVL.

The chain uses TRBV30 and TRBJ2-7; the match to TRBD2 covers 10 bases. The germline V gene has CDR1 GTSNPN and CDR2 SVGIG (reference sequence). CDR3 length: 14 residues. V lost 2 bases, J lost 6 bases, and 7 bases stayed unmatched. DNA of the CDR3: TGTGCCTGGAGTCTCGGTCTAGCGGGAGCCGAGCAGTACTTC. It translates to CAWSLGLAGAEQYF.

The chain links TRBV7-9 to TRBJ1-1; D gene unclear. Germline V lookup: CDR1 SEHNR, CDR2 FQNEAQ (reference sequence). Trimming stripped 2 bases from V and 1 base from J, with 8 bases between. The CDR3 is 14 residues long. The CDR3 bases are TGTGCCAGCAGCTTACAGGCCGGGAACACTGAAGCTTTCTTT. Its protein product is CASSLQAGNTEAFF. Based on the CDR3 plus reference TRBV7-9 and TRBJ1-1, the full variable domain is DTGVSQNPRHKITKRGQNVTFRCDPISEHNRLYWYRQTLGQGPEFLTYFQNEAQLEKSRLLSDRFSAERPKGSFSTLEIQRTEQGDSAMYLCASSLQAGNTEAFFGQGTRLTVV.

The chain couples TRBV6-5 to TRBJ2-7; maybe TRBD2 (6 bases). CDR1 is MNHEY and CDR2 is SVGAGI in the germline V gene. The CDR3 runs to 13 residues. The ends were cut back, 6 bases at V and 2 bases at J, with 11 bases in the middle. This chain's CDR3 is CASSRDLTYEQYF. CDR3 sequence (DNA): TGTGCCAGCAGCAGGGACTTAACCTACGAGCAGTACTTC.

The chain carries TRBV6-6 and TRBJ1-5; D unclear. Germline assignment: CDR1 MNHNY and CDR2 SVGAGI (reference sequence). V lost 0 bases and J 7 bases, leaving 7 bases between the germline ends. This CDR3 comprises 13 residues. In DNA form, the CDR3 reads TGTGCCAGCAGTTACTCGACGGGGCAGCCCCAGCATTTT. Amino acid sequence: CASSYSTGQPQHF.

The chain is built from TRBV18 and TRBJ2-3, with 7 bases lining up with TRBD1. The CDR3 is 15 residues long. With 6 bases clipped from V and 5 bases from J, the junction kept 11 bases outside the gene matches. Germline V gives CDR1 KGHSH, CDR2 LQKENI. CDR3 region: CASSQNTGDGDTQYF. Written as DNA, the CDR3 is TGTGCCAGCTCCCAAAACACAGGGGACGGAGATACGCAGTATTTT.

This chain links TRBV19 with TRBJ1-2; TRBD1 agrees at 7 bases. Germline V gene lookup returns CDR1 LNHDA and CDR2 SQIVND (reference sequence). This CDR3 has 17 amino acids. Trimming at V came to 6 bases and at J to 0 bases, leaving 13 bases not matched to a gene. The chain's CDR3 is CASSLEAGGSANYGYTF. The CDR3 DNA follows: TGTGCCAGTAGCCTGGAGGCAGGGGGGTCAGCTAACTATGGCTACACCTTC. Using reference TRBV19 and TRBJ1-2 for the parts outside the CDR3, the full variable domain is DGGITQSPKYLFRKEGQNVTLSCEQNLNHDAMYWYRQDPGQGLRLIYYSQIVNDFQKGDIAEGYSVSREKKESFPLTVTSAQKNPTAFYLCASSLEAGGSANYGYTFGSGTRLTVV.

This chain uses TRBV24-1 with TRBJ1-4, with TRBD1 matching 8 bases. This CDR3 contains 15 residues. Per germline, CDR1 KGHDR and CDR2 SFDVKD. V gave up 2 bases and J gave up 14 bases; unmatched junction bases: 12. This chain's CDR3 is CATSDWTGRVKVLFF. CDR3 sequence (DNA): TGTGCCACCAGTGATTGGACAGGGCGAGTAAAGGTTCTGTTTTTT.

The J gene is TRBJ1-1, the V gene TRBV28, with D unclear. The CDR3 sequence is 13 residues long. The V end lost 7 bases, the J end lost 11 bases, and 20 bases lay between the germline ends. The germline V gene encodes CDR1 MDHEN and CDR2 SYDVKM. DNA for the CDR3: TGTGCCAGCACCAAGGAGGCCCTGGGGAGGGCTTTCTTT. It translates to CASTKEALGRAFF.

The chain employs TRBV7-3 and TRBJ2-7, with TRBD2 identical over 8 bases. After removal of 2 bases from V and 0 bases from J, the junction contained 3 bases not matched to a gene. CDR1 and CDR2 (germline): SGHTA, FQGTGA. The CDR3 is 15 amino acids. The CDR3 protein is CASSLEAGASYEQYF. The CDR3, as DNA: TGTGCCAGCAGCTTAGAAGCGGGAGCCTCCTACGAGCAGTACTTC.

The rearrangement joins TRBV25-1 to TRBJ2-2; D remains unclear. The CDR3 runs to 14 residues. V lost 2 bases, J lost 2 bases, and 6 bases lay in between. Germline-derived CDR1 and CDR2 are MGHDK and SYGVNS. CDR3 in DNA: TGTGCCAGCAGTGAAGTTCTAAACACCGGGGAGCTGTTTTTT. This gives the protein CASSEVLNTGELFF.

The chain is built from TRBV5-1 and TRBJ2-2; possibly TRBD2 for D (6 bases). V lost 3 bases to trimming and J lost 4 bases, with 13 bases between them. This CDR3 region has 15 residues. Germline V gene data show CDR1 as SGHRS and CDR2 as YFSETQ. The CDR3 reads CASSWRGSGTGELFF. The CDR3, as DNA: TGCGCCAGCAGCTGGAGGGGATCGGGCACCGGGGAGCTGTTTTTT.

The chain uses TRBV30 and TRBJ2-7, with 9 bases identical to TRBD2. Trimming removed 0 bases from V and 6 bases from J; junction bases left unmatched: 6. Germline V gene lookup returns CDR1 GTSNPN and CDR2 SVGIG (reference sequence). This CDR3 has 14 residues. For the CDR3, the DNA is TGTGCCTGGAGTGTAACGAGCGGGAGGAGCGAGCAGTACTTC. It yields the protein CAWSVTSGRSEQYF. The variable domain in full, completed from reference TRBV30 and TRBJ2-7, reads SQTIHQWPATLVQPVGSPLSLECTVEGTSNPNLYWYRQAAGRGLQLLFYSVGIGQISSEVPQNLSASRPQDRQFILSSKKLLLSDSGFYLCAWSVTSGRSEQYFGPGTRLTVT.

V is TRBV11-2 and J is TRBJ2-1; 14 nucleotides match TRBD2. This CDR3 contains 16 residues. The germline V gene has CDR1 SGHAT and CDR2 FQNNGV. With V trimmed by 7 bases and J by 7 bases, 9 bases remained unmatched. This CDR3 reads CASTQTGTSGGNEQFF. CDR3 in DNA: TGTGCCAGCACCCAAACTGGGACTAGCGGGGGTAATGAGCAGTTCTTC. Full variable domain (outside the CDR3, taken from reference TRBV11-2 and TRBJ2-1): EAGVAQSPRYKIIEKRQSVAFWCNPISGHATLYWYQQILGQGPKLLIQFQNNGVVDDSQLPKDRFSAERLKGVDSTLKIQPAKLEDSAVYLCASTQTGTSGGNEQFFGPGTRLTVL.

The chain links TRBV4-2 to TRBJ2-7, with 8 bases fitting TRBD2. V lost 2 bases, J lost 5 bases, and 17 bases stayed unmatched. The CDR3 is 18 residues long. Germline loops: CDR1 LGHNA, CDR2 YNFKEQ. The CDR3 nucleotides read TGTGCCAGCAGCCAATCGGTCGCGGGATCAGCGGGGGACAACGAGCAGTACTTC. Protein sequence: CASSQSVAGSAGDNEQYF.

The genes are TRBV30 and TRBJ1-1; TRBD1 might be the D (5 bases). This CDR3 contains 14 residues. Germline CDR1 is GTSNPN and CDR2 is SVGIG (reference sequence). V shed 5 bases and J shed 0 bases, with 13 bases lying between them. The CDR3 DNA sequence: TGTGCCTGGCGAATCGGACATTTGAACACTGAAGCTTTCTTT. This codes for CAWRIGHLNTEAFF. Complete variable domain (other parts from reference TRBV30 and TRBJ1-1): SQTIHQWPATLVQPVGSPLSLECTVEGTSNPNLYWYRQAAGRGLQLLFYSVGIGQISSEVPQNLSASRPQDRQFILSSKKLLLSDSGFYLCAWRIGHLNTEAFFGQGTRLTVV.

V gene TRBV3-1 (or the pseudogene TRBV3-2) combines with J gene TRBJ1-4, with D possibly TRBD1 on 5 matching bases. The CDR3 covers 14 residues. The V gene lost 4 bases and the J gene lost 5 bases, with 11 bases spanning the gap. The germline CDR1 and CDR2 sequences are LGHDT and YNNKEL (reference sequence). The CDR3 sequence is CASSLQGINEKLFF. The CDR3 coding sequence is TGTGCCAGCAGCCTTCAGGGTATAAATGAAAAACTGTTTTTT.

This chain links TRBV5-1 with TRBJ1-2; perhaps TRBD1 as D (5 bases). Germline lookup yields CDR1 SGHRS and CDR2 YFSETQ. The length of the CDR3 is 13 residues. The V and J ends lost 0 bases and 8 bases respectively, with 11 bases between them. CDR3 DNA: TGCGCCAGCAGCTTGGCCGGGGGGAGCGGCTACACCTTC. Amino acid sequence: CASSLAGGSGYTF.

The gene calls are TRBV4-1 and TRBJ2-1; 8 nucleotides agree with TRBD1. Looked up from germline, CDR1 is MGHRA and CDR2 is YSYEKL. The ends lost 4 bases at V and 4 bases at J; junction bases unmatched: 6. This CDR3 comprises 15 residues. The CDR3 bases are TGCGCCAGCAGCCTACTAGGGACAGGTTACAATGAGCAGTTCTTC. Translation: CASSLLGTGYNEQFF.

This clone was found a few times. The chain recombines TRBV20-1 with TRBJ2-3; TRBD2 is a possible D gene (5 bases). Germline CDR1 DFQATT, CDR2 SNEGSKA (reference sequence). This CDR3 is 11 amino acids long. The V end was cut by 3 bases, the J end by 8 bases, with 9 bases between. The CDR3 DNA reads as TGCAGTGCTAGGGGAGCCCTTACGCAGTATTTT. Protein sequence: CSARGALTQYF.

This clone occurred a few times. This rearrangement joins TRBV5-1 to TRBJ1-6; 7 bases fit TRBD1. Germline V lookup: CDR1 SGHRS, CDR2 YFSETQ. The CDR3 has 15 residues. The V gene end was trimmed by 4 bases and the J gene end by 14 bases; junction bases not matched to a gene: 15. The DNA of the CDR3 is TGCGCCAGCAGCCCGGCGACAGGGAAAGGATCGGCCCTCCACTTT. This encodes CASSPATGKGSALHF.